This T cell receptor (beta chain) was recovered during a study of blood T cell repertoires in COVID-19 (dated by TCRdb to 2018 to 2021). Some background on the complete study: Samples covering the acute and convalescent phases of COVID-19 were provided by collaborators in the United States, Italy and Spain. The material from the prospective study consisted of cDNA or gDNA derived from T cells, B-cell-depleted T cells, or PBMCs. Deeply sampled blood TCRbeta repertoires from subjects exposed to, actively infected with, or recovered from COVID-19 were included in the dataset. The repertoires were released in a freely available public database intended as a resource for research on the immune response to SARS-CoV-2. Samples came from the ongoing ImmuneRACE study (first 160 participants) plus 1,254 subjects from 6 global collaborators. The sample metadata nearly always contained a de-identified subject ID, COVID-19 status, age in years and sex. Where available, HLA class I and class II types were obtained from metadata supplied by the sample provider rather than from assay-based typing.

General findings and caveats noted by the study authors: Clinical and demographic metadata were provided uncurated, with the amount varying by source and participant.

With respect to this clone: What antigen it recognizes has not been identified. Per-base quality was not reported, and no clone a single base away is much larger than it.

Enrolling through a virtual design, the prospective study's participants ranged in age from roughly 18 to 95 years and lived across roughly 24 United States geographic areas. In the prospective study, cohorts were assigned on the basis of participant-reported clinical history obtained from a screening survey and a study questionnaire. Recovered participants in ImmuneRACE Cohort 3 were defined by two consecutive negative NP/OP PCR tests, clearance by a healthcare professional, or resolution of symptoms. In the prospective study, mobile phlebotomists collected whole blood, serum and a nasopharyngeal or oropharyngeal swab from each participant. Over a roughly two-month period, participants in the prospective study had the option of providing additional blood draws and questionnaires. Prospective study blood samples were shipped either frozen or at room temperature before DNA extraction. TCRbeta CDR3 regions were amplified from genomic DNA by means of the immunoSEQ Assay, a bias-controlled multiplex PCR. The authors' pipeline ran thus. Within the assay, amplification of reference gene primers was used to estimate how many nucleated cells each sample contained. Sequence reads were collapsed and filtered to measure the absolute abundance of every unique TCRbeta CDR3 rearrangement. For each sample, productive Simpson clonality was calculated by taking the square root of Simpson's diversity index across productive rearrangements. TCRdb took over this immuneACCESS table, retaining in-frame rearrangements with V and J assigned. Such tables are incomplete; in checked studies, under half of the missing clones stem from an unresolved V gene, and the remainder is unexplained. That table furnishes V, J and clone size, whereas the DNA furnished D and trimming. The sample table shows some 350,000 clones, and 80% to 90% are seen once. Of the sample, less than 5.5% falls within the top ten clones.

V was cut back by 0 bases and J by 6 bases, leaving a gap of 19 bases between them. CDR1 ENHRY and CDR2 SYGVKD are derived from the germline V gene. The CDR3 covers 17 residues, taking in both the cysteine and the phenylalanine. The retained sequence is limited to the CDR3, 51 bases, with the frame set at the first base. Sequencing was carried out using PBMCs or T cells enriched from blood (not recorded which). The sequence was collected from a young man who had recovered from COVID-19. The V gene is TRBV10-3 and the J gene is TRBJ2-3; a tentative D match to TRBD2 spans 5 bases. The DNA sequence is TGTGCCATCAGTGAGTCCGGCGCGGGCAGGCAGCCGGATACGCAGTATTTT. The resulting protein is CAISESGAGRQPDTQYF.